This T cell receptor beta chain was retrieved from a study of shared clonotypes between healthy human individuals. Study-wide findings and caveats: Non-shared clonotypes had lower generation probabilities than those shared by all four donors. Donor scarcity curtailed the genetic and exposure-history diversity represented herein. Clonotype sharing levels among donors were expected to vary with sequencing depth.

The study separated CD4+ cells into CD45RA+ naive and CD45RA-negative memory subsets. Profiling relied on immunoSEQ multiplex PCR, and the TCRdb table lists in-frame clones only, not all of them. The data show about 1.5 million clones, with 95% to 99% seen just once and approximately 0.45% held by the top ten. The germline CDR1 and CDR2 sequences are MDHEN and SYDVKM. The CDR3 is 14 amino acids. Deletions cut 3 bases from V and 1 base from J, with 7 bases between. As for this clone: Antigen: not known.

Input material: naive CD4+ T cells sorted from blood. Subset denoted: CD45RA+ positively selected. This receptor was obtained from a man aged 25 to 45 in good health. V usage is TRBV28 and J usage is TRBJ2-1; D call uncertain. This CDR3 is CASSLVKSYNEQFF. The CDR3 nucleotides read TGTGCCAGCAGTTTGGTGAAGTCCTACAATGAGCAGTTCTTC.